This section outlines one TCR beta chain sequence together with its context. This entry belongs to a study of CD8+ T cells in alopecia areata. About the study: In an open-label trial, patients got 5 to 10 mg tofacitinib twice daily.

As to treatment: oral pan-JAK inhibitor, 5-10 mg twice daily. As part of sample collection, lesional scalp punch biopsies and peripheral blood were taken from alopecia areata patients. Reverse transcription of extracted RNA yielded cDNA, which provided the sequencing template. Assay: immunoSEQ multiplex PCR; the TCRdb copy retains only in-frame clones and omits some. The sample gives approximately 200,000 clones, approximately 60% of which show up once; approximately 0.7% is in the top ten. Germline V gene sequence: CDR1 SEHNR, CDR2 FQNEAQ (reference sequence). There are 14 residues in the CDR3. The trim removed 5 bases at V and 14 bases at J, leaving 16 bases unmatched.

This chain connects TRBV7-9 to TRBJ2-3; TRBD1 matches at 7 bases. This material consisted of CD4+ T cells sorted from blood, taken at week 4, from a patient treated with tofacitinib. This sequence was found in a human donor with alopecia areata. CDR3 in DNA: TGTGCCAGCAGCCAGACGGGACAGCCCTTAGCCACGTATTTT. Its translation is CASSQTGQPLATYF.